The 21 T cell receptor beta chains listed next were all sequenced from one sample in a study of neoadjuvant anti-PD-1 for oral cavity cancer. Profiling relied on immunoSEQ multiplex PCR, and the TCRdb table lists in-frame clones only, not all of them. The profile shows under 85,000 clones, under 90% of them singletons. The sequencing here drew on PBMCs, taken before nivolumab (anti-PD-1) treatment. These receptors all come from a person aged 35-80 years with oral cavity squamous cell carcinoma.

This sequence joins TRBV6-5 and TRBJ1-4, with 8 bases identical to TRBD1. There are 14 residues in the CDR3. The trim removed 6 bases at V and 8 bases at J, leaving 8 bases unmatched. CDR1 and CDR2 (germline): MNHEY, SVGAGI. The CDR3 DNA sequence: TGTGCCAGCAGCCCCAGGGGGCTCGGGGAAAAACTGTTTTTT. Translation gives CASSPRGLGEKLFF.

The CDR3 sequence: CASREYKEGTGSYEQYF. The DNA of the CDR3 is TGCGCCAGCAGAGAGTACAAGGAAGGGACAGGGTCCTACGAGCAGTACTTC. The rearrangement uses TRBV4-1 and TRBJ2-7; 9 nucleotides align to TRBD1. CDR3 length: 17 residues. Germline CDR1 and CDR2: MGHRA and YSYEKL. The J segment lost 1 base and the V segment lost 6 bases, leaving 13 bases of the junction unmatched.

The chain uses TRBV6-5 and TRBJ2-3; D tentatively fits TRBD1 or TRBD2 (5 bases each). The CDR3 contains 15 residues. Germline CDR1 is MNHEY and CDR2 is SVGAGI. Trimming removed 6 bases at V and 0 bases at J, with 13 bases between. The CDR3 DNA reads TGTGCCAGCAGACGGGACCTTCTAAGCACAGATACGCAGTATTTT. Translated: CASRRDLLSTDTQYF.

This clone was found once. The rearrangement links TRBV29-1 to TRBJ1-2; TRBD1 matches 9 bases. After removal of 6 bases from V and 6 bases from J, the junction contained 5 bases not matched to a gene. The CDR3 covers 12 residues. Germline CDR1 reads SQVTM; CDR2 reads ANQGSEA. CDR3 DNA: TGCAGCGTGGGACAGGGAGGTCATGGCTACACCTTC. It encodes CSVGQGGHGYTF.

The sample holds many counts of this clone. The chain recombines TRBV10-2 with TRBJ2-5; D perhaps matches TRBD2 (5 bases). V lost 7 bases to trimming and J lost 2 bases, with 14 bases between them. Germline assignment: CDR1 WSHSY and CDR2 SAAADI. The CDR3 totals 14 residues. The CDR3 loop is CASMRAVQQETQYF. DNA of the CDR3: TGCGCCAGCATGAGGGCCGTTCAACAAGAGACCCAGTACTTC.

The genes are TRBV6-5 and TRBJ2-7; 7 bases are shared with TRBD2. Germline values: CDR1 MNHEY, CDR2 SVGAGI. The length of the CDR3 is 15 residues. V was pared by 6 bases and J by 1 base, with 9 bases of the junction left unmatched. The CDR3 DNA follows: TGTGCCAGCAGGACGTCGGCTAGCGGTTCCTACGAGCAGTACTTC. Translated: CASRTSASGSYEQYF.

The CDR3, as DNA: TGCGCCAGCAGCCAATGGGGCGGACTCAACACTGAAGCTTTCTTT. Its translation: CASSQWGGLNTEAFF. The V call is TRBV4-1, the J call TRBJ1-1, with a possible D match to TRBD1 (5 bases). Germline loops: CDR1 MGHRA, CDR2 YSYEKL. Trimming removed 2 bases from V and 2 bases from J, with 12 bases in between. The CDR3 is 15 amino acids.

The chain combines TRBV6-5 with TRBJ1-2; no definite D call. The length of the CDR3 is 11 residues. Trimming took off 2 bases at V and 12 bases at J, with 10 bases between the two ends. CDR1 is MNHEY and CDR2 is SVGAGI in the germline V gene. The CDR3: CASSYAGWHTF. The CDR3 DNA follows: TGTGCCAGCAGTTACGCGGGGTGGCACACCTTC.

This clone has only one observation. The chain uses TRBV7-9 and TRBJ2-7; 7 bases map to TRBD1. The V gene's germline CDR1 is SEHNR and CDR2 FQNEAQ (reference sequence). V gave up 5 bases and J gave up 1 base; unmatched junction bases: 2. The CDR3 spans 13 residues. CDR3 residues: CASSGQVSYEQYF. The CDR3 coding sequence is TGTGCCAGCAGCGGACAGGTTTCCTACGAGCAGTACTTC.

The chain couples TRBV29-1 to TRBJ2-7; 11 nucleotides line up with TRBD2. Germline values: CDR1 SQVTM, CDR2 ANQGSEA. V shed 5 bases, J shed 4 bases, and the junction held 1 base outside the gene matches. CDR3 length: 12 amino acids. CDR3 amino acids: CSVTSGSYEQYF. The CDR3 DNA sequence: TGCAGCGTTACTAGCGGGAGTTACGAGCAGTACTTC.

This chain joins TRBV6-1 and TRBJ2-2; the match to TRBD2 covers 8 bases. The CDR3 has 15 amino acids. Per the germline V gene, CDR1 is MNHNS and CDR2 is SASEGT. V shed 7 bases and J 1 base; nucleotides not matched to a gene: 5. CDR3 in DNA: TGTGCCAGCATTCGGACTAGCAGGAACACCGGGGAGCTGTTTTTT. It specifies CASIRTSRNTGELFF.

The gene calls are TRBV7-8 and TRBJ1-2; perhaps TRBD1 as D (6 bases). CDR3 length: 16 residues. Germline CDR1 reads SGHVS; CDR2 reads FQNEAQ. V was clipped by 1 base and J by 5 bases, with 17 bases between them. DNA of the CDR3: TGTGCCAGCAGCTTAGGGGGATCGGGGGGCGCATATGGCTACACCTTC. Translation gives CASSLGGSGGAYGYTF. Filled out from reference TRBV7-8 and TRBJ1-2, the complete variable domain reads GAGVSQSPRYKVAKRGQDVALRCDPISGHVSLFWYQQALGQGPEFLTYFQNEAQLDKSGLPSDRFFAERPEGSVSTLKIQRTQQEDSAVYLCASSLGGSGGAYGYTFGSGTRLTVV.

V usage is TRBV6-5 and J usage is TRBJ2-3; TRBD2 agrees at 14 bases. The germline V gene encodes CDR1 MNHEY and CDR2 SVGAGI. The CDR3 is 12 residues long. The trim removed 5 bases at V and 14 bases at J, leaving 3 bases unmatched. The DNA for the CDR3 is TGTGCCAGCAGTCGCGGGACTAGCGGGAGGTATTTT. It codes for CASSRGTSGRYF.

The V call is TRBV27, the J call TRBJ1-1; 7 bases are shared with TRBD1. CDR1 and CDR2 (germline): MNHEY, SMNVEV (reference sequence). The CDR3 has 14 residues. Trimming took 5 bases from V and 4 from J; bases not matched to a gene: 7. CDR3 in amino acids: CASSLVTGPTEAFF. DNA of the CDR3: TGTGCCAGCAGTCTAGTGACAGGGCCCACTGAAGCTTTCTTT.

The V gene is TRBV19, the J gene TRBJ2-2; no reliable D call. V lost 7 bases and J 1 base, leaving 10 bases between the germline ends. This CDR3 is built from 14 residues. Per the germline V gene, CDR1 is LNHDA and CDR2 is SQIVND (reference sequence). For the CDR3, the DNA is TGTGCCAGTATTATGGGCGGGAACACCGGGGAGCTGTTTTTT. Translation gives CASIMGGNTGELFF.

The chain uses TRBV25-1 and TRBJ2-5; D tentatively reads TRBD1 or TRBD2 (5 bases each). Trimming removed 3 bases at V and 2 bases at J, with 10 bases between. Germline V gives CDR1 MGHDK, CDR2 SYGVNS. This CDR3 region has 14 residues. CDR3 amino acids: CASSDPGPQETQYF. Here the CDR3 DNA reads TGTGCCAGCAGTGATCCGGGGCCACAAGAGACCCAGTACTTC.

The rearrangement uses TRBV2 and TRBJ1-5; a possible D gene is TRBD1 (6 bases). The CDR3 extends over 14 amino acids. Trimming removed 6 bases from V and 4 bases from J, with 13 bases in between. CDR1 SNHLY and CDR2 FYNNEI come from the germline V gene. The CDR3 is CASRGPGQNQPQHF. CDR3 coding DNA: TGTGCCAGCAGGGGCCCCGGACAGAATCAGCCCCAGCATTTT. The variable domain in full, with the rest retrieved from reference TRBV2 and TRBJ1-5, is EPEVTQTPSHQVTQMGQEVILRCVPISNHLYFYWYRQILGQKVEFLVSFYNNEISEKSEIFDDQFSVERPDGSNFTLKIRSTKLEDSAMYFCASRGPGQNQPQHFGDGTRLSIL.

This clone has more than one count but fewer than ten. This rearrangement joins TRBV19 to TRBJ1-5; D is possibly TRBD1 (6 bases). The V gene lost 7 bases and the J gene lost 3 bases, with 16 bases spanning the gap. Germline V CDR1 and CDR2: LNHDA, SQIVND (reference sequence). The CDR3 loop spans 15 amino acids. DNA for the CDR3: TGTGCCAGTAATGGGGGGGGACAAGTCAATCAGCCCCAGCATTTT. This encodes CASNGGGQVNQPQHF.

This clone came up once. The rearrangement joins TRBV10-3 to TRBJ1-1, with no clear D. V shed 3 bases and J shed 1 base, with 9 bases lying between them. Germline V gene lookup returns CDR1 ENHRY and CDR2 SYGVKD. This CDR3 is built from 14 residues. For the CDR3, the DNA is TGTGCCATCAGTGAAGCACAGAGGAACACTGAAGCTTTCTTT. Protein: CAISEAQRNTEAFF.

To note about this clone: A junction end diverges from the germline sequence, so it may reflect a read error. The chain combines TRBV11-2 with TRBJ2-7, with D tentatively TRBD1 (6 bases). The CDR3 sequence is 15 residues long. The germline V gene has CDR1 SGHAT and CDR2 FQNNGV. The CDR3 is CASSLDPGTTYEQYF. CDR3 coding DNA: TGTGCCAGCAGCCTAGACCCCGGGACAACGTACGAGCAGTACTTC.

V is TRBV2 and J is TRBJ1-1; no clear D gene. The germline gives CDR1 SNHLY, CDR2 FYNNEI. The CDR3 covers 14 residues. V gave up 3 bases and J gave up 0 bases, with 8 bases separating them. The CDR3 DNA reads TGTGCCAGCAGTGATTTCCCTATGAACACTGAAGCTTTCTTT. Protein product: CASSDFPMNTEAFF. The full variable domain, rest sourced from reference TRBV2 and TRBJ1-1, is EPEVTQTPSHQVTQMGQEVILRCVPISNHLYFYWYRQILGQKVEFLVSFYNNEISEKSEIFDDQFSVERPDGSNFTLKIRSTKLEDSAMYFCASSDFPMNTEAFFGQGTRLTVV.